What follows are 17 T cell receptor beta chains derived from one specimen sequenced in a study of vaccination effects on CD4 cells after COVID-19. Sequencing followed a ViraFEST assay step that expanded antigen-specific CD4+ T cells with viral peptide pools. Upon completion of roughly ten days in culture, CD4+ T cells were isolated. Their recognized antigens are unknown. Produced via immunoSEQ multiplex PCR; TCRdb's table is partial and in-frame only. This sample has about 61,000 clones; roughly 80% occur once, and the top ten carry more than 2%. The specimen comprised CD4+ T cells from PBMCs cultured with HCoV-229E spike peptides, sampled before COVID-19 vaccination. The receptors here all came from a human donor who received a COVID-19 vaccine.

The V call is TRBV28, the J call TRBJ2-5; TRBD1 might be the D (5 bases). The CDR3 extends over 17 amino acids. CDR1 and CDR2 (germline): MDHEN, SYDVKM. V lost 3 bases and J lost 5, with 22 bases in between. The DNA of the CDR3 is TGTGCCAGCAGTTTCCTCCCCCGTCAGGGATCTGGGGAGACCCAGTACTTC. It yields the protein CASSFLPRQGSGETQYF.

The chain recombines TRBV18 with TRBJ2-5; D perhaps matches TRBD1 (6 bases). V lost 1 base to trimming and J lost 4 bases, with 10 bases between them. CDR3 length: 14 amino acids. Germline lookup yields CDR1 KGHSH and CDR2 LQKENI. CDR3 loop: CASSPQGERETQYF. The CDR3 DNA reads as TGTGCCAGCTCACCACAGGGGGAGCGAGAGACCCAGTACTTC.

The genes are TRBV6-6 and TRBJ2-5, with 9 nucleotides matching TRBD2. V trimming: 2 bases; J trimming: 4 bases; junction bases outside the gene matches: 5. CDR1 and CDR2 (germline): MNHNY, SVGAGI (reference sequence). The CDR3 has 15 residues. CDR3 sequence reads: CASSYNSGGRETQYF. The CDR3 DNA reads as TGTGCCAGCAGTTACAATAGCGGGGGAAGAGAGACCCAGTACTTC.

The rearrangement uses TRBV3-1 (or the pseudogene TRBV3-2) and TRBJ2-5; D not certain. CDR3 length: 12 residues. Germline V gives CDR1 LGHDT, CDR2 YNNKEL (reference sequence). The V gene lost 3 bases and the J gene lost 4 bases, with 6 bases spanning the gap. CDR3 loop: CASSQLSETQYF. CDR3 sequence (DNA): TGTGCCAGCAGCCAGTTATCAGAGACCCAGTACTTC.

The rearrangement joins TRBV6-5 to TRBJ2-1; tentatively, D is TRBD2 (6 bases). Trimming stripped 10 bases from V and 2 bases from J, with 12 bases between. Per germline, CDR1 MNHEY and CDR2 SVGAGI. This CDR3 contains 13 residues. The CDR3: CATRRDPYNEQFF. The CDR3 region has the DNA TGTGCCACCAGGAGGGACCCCTACAATGAGCAGTTCTTC.

This clone was seen a few times. The chain couples TRBV6-5 to TRBJ2-2; D possibly corresponds to TRBD2 (6 bases). CDR1 MNHEY and CDR2 SVGAGI come from the germline V gene. Trimming left V 7 bases short and J 0 bases short, with 12 bases between. The CDR3 has 15 amino acids. In nucleotides, the CDR3 is TGTGCCAGCACCAAGGGGACTGCGAACACCGGGGAGCTGTTTTTT. It encodes CASTKGTANTGELFF.

V and J are TRBV10-3 and TRBJ2-5; D is ambiguous. This CDR3 spans 12 amino acids. The V gene lost 1 base and the J gene lost 5 bases, with 5 bases spanning the gap. Germline V gives CDR1 ENHRY, CDR2 SYGVKD. CDR3 loop: CAISELGETQYF. As DNA, the CDR3 is TGTGCCATCAGTGAGTTAGGGGAGACCCAGTACTTC.

The chain combines TRBV5-8 with TRBJ1-2, with 7 positions matching TRBD1. CDR1 is SGHTS and CDR2 is YDEGEE in the germline V gene. The CDR3 has 12 residues. V shed 4 bases, J shed 8 bases, and the junction held 5 bases outside the gene matches. The CDR3 nucleotides read TGTGCCAGCAGCGCCCCAGGGGGGGGCTACACCTTC. Translated: CASSAPGGGYTF.

This chain uses TRBV2 with TRBJ1-1; TRBD1 matches 7 bases. CDR1 is SNHLY and CDR2 is FYNNEI in the germline V gene. Germline trimming cut 8 bases from V and 7 bases from J; bases unmatched to any gene: 10. The CDR3 covers 13 residues. CDR3 amino acids: CASDKGGSFEAFF. The CDR3 region has the DNA TGTGCCAGCGACAAAGGGGGCAGTTTTGAAGCTTTCTTT.

The V gene is TRBV6-2 or TRBV6-3, the J gene TRBJ1-2, with D tentatively TRBD1 (6 bases). CDR1 is MNHEY, CDR2 SVGEGT, per germline. With 3 bases removed from V and 10 bases from J, the gap between germline ends came to 15 bases. CDR3 length: 13 amino acids. The CDR3 loop reads CASSYIGQTTYTF. The CDR3 DNA sequence: TGTGCCAGCAGTTATATCGGACAGACGACCTACACCTTC.

This rearrangement joins TRBV19 to TRBJ2-7; D gene ambiguous. The V gene lost 3 bases and the J gene lost 6 bases, with 9 bases spanning the gap. Germline lookup yields CDR1 LNHDA and CDR2 SQIVND (reference sequence). The CDR3 sequence is 12 residues long. The CDR3 DNA reads TGTGCCAGTAGTATTTCGACGAGCGAGCAGTACGTC. This codes for CASSISTSEQYV.

This rearrangement joins TRBV24-1 to TRBJ2-1, with TRBD2 as a possible D gene (6 bases). V shed 3 bases and J shed 4 bases, with 9 bases lying between them. Germline-derived CDR1 and CDR2 are KGHDR and SFDVKD. The CDR3 loop spans 14 amino acids. The CDR3 sequence is CATSDPSGYNEQFF. The DNA of the CDR3 is TGTGCCACCAGTGATCCCAGCGGGTACAATGAGCAGTTCTTC.

The rearrangement links TRBV9 to TRBJ2-2, with 7 positions matching TRBD1. The V segment lost 4 bases and the J segment 0 bases; nucleotides outside the gene matches: 6. Germline loops: CDR1 SGDLS, CDR2 YYNGEE. The CDR3 totals 16 residues. Written as DNA, the CDR3 is TGTGCCAGCAGCCTCAGGACAGGACCGAACACCGGGGAGCTGTTTTTT. Its translation is CASSLRTGPNTGELFF.

The chain recombines TRBV18 with TRBJ1-5; 9 nucleotides line up with TRBD1. There are 16 residues in the CDR3. Losses at the gene ends were 5 bases for V and 5 bases for J; bases not matched to a gene: 10. The V gene's germline CDR1 is KGHSH and CDR2 LQKENI. Written as DNA, the CDR3 is TGTGCCAGCTCAAGGGACAGGGCGAGATCTTATCAGCCCCAGCATTTT. It is translated as CASSRDRARSYQPQHF.

The chain uses TRBV5-1 and TRBJ1-2; the D is unclear. Deletions cut 0 bases from V and 6 bases from J, with 18 bases between. In germline, CDR1 is SGHRS, CDR2 YFSETQ. The CDR3 consists of 16 residues. The CDR3 DNA reads TGCGCCAGCAGCTTGGGCTCCCAACGACTATCGCATGGCTACACCTTC. Its translation: CASSLGSQRLSHGYTF.

V gene TRBV12-3 or TRBV12-4 combines with J gene TRBJ1-2, with D tentatively TRBD1 (5 bases). The CDR3 loop spans 13 amino acids. Trimming removed 5 bases from V and 3 bases from J, with 10 bases in between. In DNA, the CDR3 is TGTGCCAGCAGTCAGGACACCTACTATGGCTACACCTTC. This encodes CASSQDTYYGYTF.

J is TRBJ2-7 and V is TRBV18; the match to TRBD2 covers 10 bases. The V and J ends lost 5 bases and 6 bases, in that order; junction bases with no gene match: 13. The CDR3 length is 16 residues. Germline V gives CDR1 KGHSH, CDR2 LQKENI. CDR3 in amino acids: CASSWGTSGGVGEQYV. In nucleotides, the CDR3 is TGTGCCAGCTCATGGGGCACGAGCGGGGGGGTCGGCGAGCAGTACGTC.